The 21 T cell receptor beta chains below were found in one sample sequenced in a study of neurological immune-mediated disorders. Each CDR3 protein is one row after TCRdb ran MiXCR on the 5' RACE reads. Of roughly 50,000 distinct CDR3 sequences in the sample, approximately 4.5% were seen once. Sequenced sample: PBMCs. The receptors were gathered from a woman aged 55-69 years with multiple sclerosis.

This clonotype was counted at least ten times. J is TRBJ2-1 and V is TRBV27, with 9 bases fitting TRBD2. The CDR3 has 17 amino acids. The germline V gene encodes CDR1 MNHEY and CDR2 SMNVEV (reference sequence). The ends lost 0 bases at V and 5 bases at J; junction bases unmatched: 8. CDR3 bases: TGTGCCAGCAGTTTATCTAAACTAGCGGGTGGACACAATGAGCAGTTCTTC. It is translated as CASSLSKLAGGHNEQFF.

Many counts were recorded for this clonotype. This chain connects TRBV12-3 or TRBV12-4 to TRBJ2-1; D ambiguous. Trimming pared 3 bases from V and 8 bases from J, leaving 11 bases between. This CDR3 has 13 amino acids. The DNA for the CDR3 is TGTGCCAGCAGTTTTTTGTTCGGGCATGAGCAGTTCTTC. It is translated as CASSFLFGHEQFF.

This clonotype was seen many times. The rearrangement joins TRBV5-1 to TRBJ1-4; D not resolved. The CDR3 runs 15 residues. Looked up from germline, CDR1 is SGHRS and CDR2 is YFSETQ. V lost 4 bases to trimming and J lost 7 bases, with 17 bases between them. The CDR3 sequence: CASSPEEGGAEKLFF. DNA of the CDR3: TGCGCCAGCAGCCCCGAGGAGGGAGGTGCTGAAAAACTGTTTTTT.

This clonotype was observed a handful of times. This sequence joins TRBV11-2 and TRBJ2-1, with D possibly TRBD2 on 5 matching bases. Per germline, CDR1 SGHAT and CDR2 FQNNGV. V lost 5 bases, J lost 3 bases, and 8 bases lay in between. The CDR3 consists of 13 residues. For the CDR3, the DNA is TGTGCCAGCAGCCCCGGGAACTACAATGAGCAGTTCTTC. It encodes CASSPGNYNEQFF. The variable domain in full, completed from reference TRBV11-2 and TRBJ2-1, reads EAGVAQSPRYKIIEKRQSVAFWCNPISGHATLYWYQQILGQGPKLLIQFQNNGVVDDSQLPKDRFSAERLKGVDSTLKIQPAKLEDSAVYLCASSPGNYNEQFFGPGTRLTVL.

V usage is TRBV10-2 and J usage is TRBJ1-1, with TRBD1 matching over 9 bases. This CDR3 region has 14 residues. The V gene's germline CDR1 is WSHSY and CDR2 SAAADI. Trimming cost V 3 bases and J 4 bases; bases outside gene matches: 3. This CDR3 is CASSDWTGVTEAFF. In DNA form, the CDR3 reads TGCGCCAGCAGTGATTGGACAGGGGTCACTGAAGCTTTCTTT.

V is TRBV5-1 and J is TRBJ2-3; 7 bases match TRBD1. The CDR3 length is 15 residues. J lost 0 bases, V lost 4 bases, and 5 bases had no gene match. CDR1 is SGHRS and CDR2 is YFSETQ in the germline V gene. The DNA of the CDR3 is TGCGCCAGCAGCGGGACAGTTATTAGCACAGATACGCAGTATTTT. As protein: CASSGTVISTDTQYF.

This clonotype was counted between two and nine times. At one boundary the junction diverges from the germline segment, which might be a read error. The J gene is TRBJ2-5, the V gene TRBV20-1; 7 nucleotides line up with TRBD1. Germline lookup yields CDR1 DFQATT and CDR2 SNEGSKA (reference sequence). The CDR3 has 14 residues. The CDR3 coding sequence is TGCAGTGCGAGAGGGACAGCAGAGGAAGAGACCCAGTACTTC. The encoded protein is CSARGTAEEETQYF.

In its sample, this clonotype was seen many times. The chain is built from TRBV7-2 and TRBJ1-2; no firm D call. Germline CDR1 is SGHTA and CDR2 is FQGNSA. Trimming cost V 0 bases and J 2 bases, with 7 bases left between them. The CDR3 runs 14 residues. This CDR3 is CASSLAGENYGYTF. In DNA, the CDR3 is TGTGCCAGCAGCTTAGCTGGGGAGAACTATGGCTACACCTTC.

This clonotype was found many times. The CDR3: CATSRDPSDTQYF. CDR3 DNA: TGTGCCACCAGCAGAGATCCATCAGATACGCAGTATTTT. The chain combines TRBV15 with TRBJ2-3; D unresolved. The CDR3 is made up of 13 amino acids. CDR1 LNHNV and CDR2 YYDKDF come from the germline V gene (reference sequence). V was trimmed by 0 bases and J by 4 bases, leaving 5 bases between them.

Ten or more counts support this clonotype. The chain combines TRBV5-1 with TRBJ2-6; D possibly corresponds to TRBD1 (5 bases). Deletions cut 4 bases from V and 0 bases from J, with 8 bases between. The CDR3 length is 15 residues. The germline CDR1 and CDR2 sequences are SGHRS and YFSETQ. The CDR3 DNA follows: TGCGCCAGCAGCGCACAGGTCTCTGGGGCCAACGTCCTGACTTTC. Protein sequence: CASSAQVSGANVLTF.

This clonotype came up many times. The rearrangement joins TRBV5-6 to TRBJ2-6; D unclear. The CDR3 contains 13 residues. Trimming removed 3 bases at V and 4 bases at J, with 5 bases between. Germline assignment: CDR1 SGHDT and CDR2 YYEEEE. The CDR3 loop reads CASSYAGANVLTF. The CDR3 DNA follows: TGTGCCAGCAGCTACGCCGGGGCCAACGTCCTGACTTTC.

This clonotype has at least ten counts. The chain carries TRBV20-1 and TRBJ2-5; D may be TRBD1 (5 bases). V dropped 1 base and J dropped 2 bases, with 11 bases sitting between them. Germline lookup yields CDR1 DFQATT and CDR2 SNEGSKA (reference sequence). The CDR3 consists of 14 residues. CDR3 coding DNA: TGCAGTGCTAGAGGCGGACAACCTCAAGAGACCCAGTACTTC. This encodes CSARGGQPQETQYF.

This clonotype was seen at least ten times. This chain joins TRBV5-1 and TRBJ1-5, with 9 bases identical to TRBD1. This CDR3 contains 14 residues. Trimming cost V 4 bases and J 7 bases; bases outside gene matches: 6. Germline-derived CDR1 and CDR2 are SGHRS and YFSETQ. The CDR3 protein is CASSAGQGGQPQHF. The CDR3 DNA is TGCGCCAGCAGCGCGGGACAGGGAGGGCAGCCCCAGCATTTT.

The sample holds many counts of this clonotype. The genes are TRBV3-1 and TRBJ2-6; D is undetermined. CDR3 length equals 16 residues. Trimming took 0 bases from V and 3 from J, leaving 9 bases between them. CDR1 and CDR2 (germline): LGHDT, YNNKEL (reference sequence). This CDR3 is CASSQDEGLGANVLTF. The CDR3 DNA sequence: TGTGCCAGCAGCCAAGATGAAGGTCTTGGGGCCAACGTCCTGACTTTC.

This clonotype appeared many times. V is TRBV5-1 and J is TRBJ2-7; 9 bases are a match to TRBD1. This CDR3 has 15 residues. V lost 3 bases to trimming and J lost 2 bases; unmatched junction nucleotides: 6. Germline V gene sequence: CDR1 SGHRS, CDR2 YFSETQ. The chain's CDR3 is CASSYDRQGAYEQYF. CDR3 bases: TGCGCCAGCAGCTACGACCGACAGGGGGCCTACGAGCAGTACTTC.

The V and J genes are TRBV20-1 and TRBJ1-1; a weak D match, TRBD1 (5 bases). This CDR3 has 12 amino acids. V was cut by 6 bases and J by 1 base, with 9 bases left in between. Germline V gives CDR1 DFQATT, CDR2 SNEGSKA (reference sequence). CDR3 DNA sequence: TGCAGTGCCAGGGTGGAGAACACTGAAGCTTTCTTT. It encodes CSARVENTEAFF.

This clonotype was observed many times. The V and J genes are TRBV20-1 and TRBJ2-7; D remains unclear. Germline V gene lookup returns CDR1 DFQATT and CDR2 SNEGSKA (reference sequence). V was shortened by 0 bases and J by 6 bases, with 15 bases between the two germline ends. The length of the CDR3 is 14 residues. CDR3 nucleotides: TGCAGTGCTAGAGAGGCACGTGCTGTAGGCGAGCAGTACTTC. As protein: CSAREARAVGEQYF.

The rearrangement uses TRBV7-2 and TRBJ2-1; D uncertain. Germline loops: CDR1 SGHTA, CDR2 FQGNSA. V was shortened by 2 bases and J by 7 bases, with 6 bases between the two germline ends. The CDR3 runs 12 residues. The CDR3: CASSLMENEQFF. The CDR3 region has the DNA TGTGCCAGCAGCTTAATGGAGAATGAGCAGTTCTTC.

This clonotype was counted ten times or more. The chain couples TRBV28 to TRBJ1-5; D gene ambiguous. CDR1 MDHEN and CDR2 SYDVKM come from the germline V gene. This CDR3 contains 12 residues. V dropped 5 bases and J dropped 3 bases, with 5 bases sitting between them. CDR3 coding DNA: TGTGCCAGCAGTGGTGACAATCAGCCCCAGCATTTT. Translation: CASSGDNQPQHF.

This clonotype was counted ten times or more. This rearrangement joins TRBV5-1 to TRBJ2-5; 10 bases match TRBD2. The germline CDR1 and CDR2 sequences are SGHRS and YFSETQ. Trimming cost V 6 bases and J 4 bases; bases outside gene matches: 9. The CDR3 runs to 15 residues. This chain's CDR3 is CASTGLAGVGETQYF. The CDR3 coding sequence is TGCGCCAGCACTGGGCTAGCGGGGGTAGGAGAGACCCAGTACTTC. The full variable domain, rest sourced from reference TRBV5-1 and TRBJ2-5, is KAGVTQTPRYLIKTRGQQVTLSCSPISGHRSVSWYQQTPGQGLQFLFEYFSETQRNKGNFPGRFSGRQFSNSRSEMNVSTLELGDSALYLCASTGLAGVGETQYFGPGTRLLVL.

The chain employs TRBV11-3 and TRBJ2-5; 9 bases line up with TRBD2. Germline CDR1 SGHNT, CDR2 YENEEA. Trimming at V came to 3 bases and at J to 4 bases, leaving 3 bases not matched to a gene. The CDR3 spans 14 residues. The CDR3 sequence: CASSLRGGLETQYF. In nucleotides, the CDR3 is TGTGCCAGCAGCTTGCGGGGGGGCCTAGAGACCCAGTACTTC.